The 21 T cell receptor beta chains presented below share a single source sample, sequenced in a study of OX40 agonist ivuxolimab in advanced cancers. TCRdb keeps only in-frame clones here, not all; method: immunoSEQ multiplex PCR. The sample shows fewer than 85,000 clones, around 84% of them seen only once. The starting material was CD4+ or CD8+ T cells sorted from blood, obtained in a trial of the OX40 agonist ivuxolimab. Receptor source: an adult with an advanced solid tumor such as melanoma, head and neck, liver or kidney cancer.

The genes are TRBV4-2 and TRBJ1-4; D remains unclear. The CDR3 loop spans 16 amino acids. Germline CDR1 LGHNA, CDR2 YNFKEQ. The germline V and J ends were trimmed by 2 bases and 0 bases, with 10 bases remaining between them. The CDR3 is CASSQRTGTTNEKLFF. CDR3 in DNA: TGTGCCAGCAGCCAAAGGACTGGGACAACTAATGAAAAACTGTTTTTT.

V and J are TRBV28 and TRBJ2-7, with D possibly TRBD2 on 7 matching bases. Germline CDR1 and CDR2: MDHEN and SYDVKM. The CDR3 length is 11 residues. Trimming removed 8 bases at V and 7 bases at J, with 12 bases between. CDR3 nucleotide sequence: TGTGCCAGCGTGGGGGGGCGAGAGCAGTACTTC. Protein: CASVGGREQYF. The full variable domain, its missing parts supplied by reference TRBV28 and TRBJ2-7, is DVKVTQSSRYLVKRTGEKVFLECVQDMDHENMFWYRQDPGLGLRLIYFSYDVKMKEKGDIPEGYSVSREKKERFSLILESASTNQTSMYLCASVGGREQYFGPGTRLTVT.

The chain recombines TRBV5-1 with TRBJ2-5; D gene unclear. The V and J ends lost 0 bases and 5 bases respectively, with 14 bases between them. This CDR3 has 15 amino acids. In germline, CDR1 is SGHRS, CDR2 YFSETQ. Here the CDR3 DNA reads TGCGCCAGCAGCTTGGGCACCACTGGTAGGGAGACCCAGTACTTC. Amino acid sequence: CASSLGTTGRETQYF.

The V and J genes are TRBV5-1 and TRBJ2-2, with a weak D call TRBD2 (5 bases). Trimming took 0 bases from V and 5 from J, leaving 11 bases between them. This CDR3 is built from 15 residues. Germline loops: CDR1 SGHRS, CDR2 YFSETQ. CDR3 loop: CASSLAGIETGELFF. The CDR3 DNA sequence: TGCGCCAGCAGCTTGGCGGGAATTGAGACCGGGGAGCTGTTTTTT.

The chain employs TRBV29-1 and TRBJ2-3; D uncertain. V was clipped by 3 bases and J by 1 base, with 8 bases between them. Germline V lookup: CDR1 SQVTM, CDR2 ANQGSEA. The length of the CDR3 is 13 residues. The chain's CDR3 is CSVDEPGTDTQYF. In nucleotides, the CDR3 is TGCAGCGTTGATGAACCCGGCACAGATACGCAGTATTTT.

The chain employs TRBV2 and TRBJ2-1; D is possibly TRBD2 (6 bases). V was trimmed by 9 bases and J by 10 bases, leaving 19 bases between them. From germline, CDR1 is SNHLY and CDR2 FYNNEI. The CDR3 totals 13 residues. CDR3 region: CASALRGTPEQFF. CDR3 sequence (DNA): TGTGCCAGTGCGTTACGCGGGACGCCAGAGCAGTTCTTC.

This chain connects TRBV6-5 to TRBJ1-6; D gene ambiguous. Germline V gene data show CDR1 as MNHEY and CDR2 as SVGAGI. The CDR3 runs 13 residues. Trimming pared 7 bases from V and 8 bases from J, leaving 12 bases between. The CDR3 protein is CASKGPGDSPLHF. CDR3 coding DNA: TGTGCCAGCAAGGGCCCCGGAGATTCACCCCTCCACTTT.

The rearrangement joins TRBV21-1 to TRBJ2-5; the table's D call, TRBD2, was not checked against the DNA. The tail of the sequence fits TRBJ2-7 better, so the J call may be wrong. TRBV21-1 is noted as a pseudogene. This CDR3 comprises 16 residues. The CDR3: CASSLIPRARDYEQYF. CDR3 sequence (DNA): TGTGCCAGCAGCTTAATACCCAGGGCCCGGGACTACGAGCAGTACTTC.

The chain joins TRBV7-9 to TRBJ2-7; 8 positions match TRBD1. V shed 4 bases and J 3 bases; nucleotides not matched to a gene: 2. CDR1 and CDR2 (germline): SEHNR, FQNEAQ (reference sequence). The CDR3 has 13 residues. The CDR3 spells CASSSGGYYEQYF. The CDR3 DNA follows: TGTGCCAGCAGCTCAGGGGGCTACTACGAGCAGTACTTC.

The J gene is TRBJ2-5, the V gene TRBV14; 8 bases align to TRBD2. Germline V gene lookup returns CDR1 SGHDN and CDR2 FVKESK. The V and J ends lost 5 bases and 4 bases, in that order; junction bases with no gene match: 6. This CDR3 is built from 14 residues. The CDR3 bases are TGTGCCAGCAGCTTCGGGGGGGGCAGAGAGACCCAGTACTTC. It encodes CASSFGGGRETQYF. Full variable domain (missing parts from reference TRBV14 and TRBJ2-5): EAGVTQFPSHSVIEKGQTVTLRCDPISGHDNLYWYRRVMGKEIKFLLHFVKESKQDESGMPNNRFLAERTGGTYSTLKVQPAELEDSGVYFCASSFGGGRETQYFGPGTRLLVL.

The chain has TRBV10-1 and TRBJ2-6; D remains ambiguous. Trimming took 0 bases from V and 0 from J, leaving 6 bases between them. Germline CDR1 and CDR2: WNHNN and SYGVQD (reference sequence). This CDR3 spans 16 amino acids. CDR3 coding DNA: TGCGCCAGCAGTGAGTCCTATCCCTCTGGGGCCAACGTCCTGACTTTC. Translated: CASSESYPSGANVLTF.

This rearrangement joins TRBV10-3 to TRBJ1-1, with no clear D. In germline, CDR1 is ENHRY, CDR2 SYGVKD. Trimming left V 5 bases short and J 1 base short, with 20 bases between. The CDR3 has 17 amino acids. CDR3 sequence reads: CAISPLGGFGGNTEAFF. In nucleotides, the CDR3 is TGTGCCATCAGTCCACTCGGTGGGTTCGGCGGGAACACTGAAGCTTTCTTT.

J is TRBJ1-3 and V is TRBV28; 8 bases line up with TRBD1. Germline assignment: CDR1 MDHEN and CDR2 SYDVKM. The CDR3 length is 15 residues. J gave up 1 base and V 3 bases, and 2 bases lay outside the gene matches. Here the CDR3 reads CASSLTGVSGNTIYF. CDR3 in DNA: TGTGCCAGCAGTTTGACAGGGGTATCTGGAAACACCATATATTTT.

This sequence joins TRBV4-3 and TRBJ2-1; 9 nucleotides agree with TRBD1. V was pared by 3 bases and J by 5 bases, with 5 bases of the junction left unmatched. CDR3 length: 15 residues. Germline CDR1 LGHNA, CDR2 YSLEER. CDR3 sequence (DNA): TGCGCCAGCAGCCATGCGGGACAGGGTGACAATGAGCAGTTCTTC. It encodes CASSHAGQGDNEQFF.

This chain connects TRBV28 to TRBJ1-3, with 9 bases identical to TRBD1. The trim removed 5 bases at V and 3 bases at J, leaving 5 bases unmatched. The length of the CDR3 is 15 residues. The V gene's germline CDR1 is MDHEN and CDR2 SYDVKM. CDR3 sequence reads: CASSTQGAGGNTIYF. The CDR3 nucleotides are TGTGCCAGCAGTACACAGGGGGCTGGTGGAAACACCATATATTTT.

V is TRBV27 and J is TRBJ1-2; unclear D gene. Per the germline V gene, CDR1 is MNHEY and CDR2 is SMNVEV (reference sequence). With 3 bases removed from V and 4 bases from J, the gap between germline ends came to 9 bases. CDR3 size: 13 residues. The CDR3 DNA sequence: TGTGCCAGCAGTTTGTCGAGGGCCTATGGCTACACCTTC. Translating gives CASSLSRAYGYTF.

The chain couples TRBV9 to TRBJ2-1; D uncertain. CDR3 length: 16 residues. Trimming took off 4 bases at V and 0 bases at J, with 14 bases between the two ends. Germline V CDR1 and CDR2: SGDLS, YYNGEE. The CDR3 here is CASSLDPGSSYNEQFF. CDR3 DNA sequence: TGTGCCAGCAGCTTGGACCCCGGCAGCTCCTACAATGAGCAGTTCTTC.

The CDR3 bases are TGCGCCAGCAGCTACTCCAGGGGAGGCTCCTACAATGAGCAGTTCTTC. Its protein is CASSYSRGGSYNEQFF. J is TRBJ2-1 and V is TRBV5-1, with D perhaps given as TRBD1 or TRBD2 (6 bases each). The length of the CDR3 is 16 residues. Looked up from germline, CDR1 is SGHRS and CDR2 is YFSETQ. V was pared by 3 bases and J by 0 bases, with 13 bases between.

This clone was detected only a few times. The rearrangement uses TRBV7-3 and TRBJ1-1, with a possible D match to TRBD1 (5 bases). With 5 bases removed from V and 6 bases from J, the gap between germline ends came to 16 bases. CDR1 is SGHTA and CDR2 is FQGTGA in the germline V gene. The CDR3 loop spans 14 amino acids. As DNA, the CDR3 is TGTGCCAGCAGCCCCTTCGGGGGGGTTCCTGAAGCTTTCTTT. It yields the protein CASSPFGGVPEAFF.

This sequence joins TRBV28 and TRBJ2-1; D tentatively reads TRBD1 or TRBD2 (5 bases each). CDR3 length equals 14 residues. V was pared by 4 bases and J by 9 bases, with 16 bases between. Germline CDR1 reads MDHEN; CDR2 reads SYDVKM. The CDR3 is CASSSLGSGAEQFF. CDR3 DNA sequence: TGTGCCAGCAGTTCCTTGGGTTCCGGGGCTGAGCAGTTCTTC.

The rearrangement links TRBV6-5 to TRBJ1-2, with 7 bases identical to TRBD1. Germline V gives CDR1 MNHEY, CDR2 SVGAGI. V was pared by 7 bases and J by 1 base, with 6 bases of the junction left unmatched. The CDR3 runs to 14 residues. CDR3 nucleotides: TGTGCCAGCACCACGGGACAGATTAACTATGGCTACACCTTC. Its protein is CASTTGQINYGYTF.